Listed below are T cell receptor beta chains from one sample, sequenced in a study of blood T cell repertoires in COVID-19. Using immunoSEQ multiplex PCR, the repertoire was profiled, and TCRdb retains in-frame clones only, with some absent. The sample yields 130,000 to 150,000 clones, more than 80% seen once. Sequencing input: peripheral blood. These TCRs come from a woman over 75 in a cohort sampled during active or convalescent COVID-19. CDR3s include the opening cysteine and the closing phenylalanine or tryptophan. The D gene is left open where the match is weak. Some rows mark clone size as missing; the rest say once, few, many or name a class of expanded clone.

CDR3 length	D gene	V gene	clone size	J gene	CDR3 protein	CDR3 DNA
15	NA	TRBV5-4	NA	TRBJ1-3	CASSKQGVSGNTIYF	TGTGCCAGCAGCAAACAGGGAGTCTCTGGAAACACCATATATTTT
14	TRBD1	TRBV19	NA	TRBJ2-3	CASILTGATDTQYF	TGTGCCAGTATCCTCACAGGGGCCACAGATACGCAGTATTTT
14	NA	TRBV6-2/TRBV6-3	once	TRBJ1-1	CASSYGGRNTEAFF	TGTGCCAGCAGTTACGGGGGGAGGAACACTGAAGCTTTCTTT
17	TRBD1	TRBV7-2	once	TRBJ1-2	CASSLVGTGATNYGYTF	TGTGCCAGCAGCTTAGTCGGGACAGGGGCGACGAACTATGGCTACACCTTC
16	NA	TRBV13	NA	TRBJ1-1	CASSSSFTGLKTEAFF	TGTGCCAGCAGTTCTTCCTTTACAGGGTTGAAGACTGAAGCTTTCTTT
15	TRBD1	TRBV18	once	TRBJ2-1	CASSYRQGSYNEQFF	TGTGCCAGCTCTTATAGACAGGGCTCCTACAATGAGCAGTTCTTC
13	NA	TRBV7-9	once	TRBJ1-1	CASSLGGSTEAFF	TGTGCCAGCAGCTTGGGGGGGAGCACTGAAGCTTTCTTT
14	NA	TRBV7-8	NA	TRBJ1-2	CASSLVRQGGGYTF	TGTGCCAGCAGCTTAGTGCGGCAGGGAGGTGGCTACACCTTC
12	NA	TRBV11-2	NA	TRBJ2-3	CASSLVRAAQYF	TGTGCCAGCAGCTTAGTGCGTGCGGCGCAGTATTTT
19	TRBD2	TRBV4-2	NA	TRBJ2-1	CASSQVVAGGIASYNEQFF	TGTGCCAGCAGCCAAGTGGTAGCGGGGGGGATCGCATCCTACAATGAGCAGTTCTTC
13	NA	TRBV7-2	NA	TRBJ2-1	CASSSRRGDEQFF	TGTGCCAGCAGCTCGAGGAGGGGTGATGAGCAGTTCTTC
15	TRBD1	TRBV7-3	NA	TRBJ1-2	CASSLTGDRGYGYTF	TGTGCCAGCAGCTTAACCGGAGACAGGGGCTATGGCTACACCTTC
15	TRBD1	TRBV6-5	NA	TRBJ2-5	CASSRNRGRRETQYF	TGTGCCAGCAGCCGTAACAGGGGGCGGCGAGAGACCCAGTACTTC
18	TRBD1	TRBV5-6	NA	TRBJ1-1	CASSLFLDRGSMNTEAFF	TGTGCCAGCAGCTTGTTCCTAGACAGGGGGAGTATGAACACTGAAGCTTTCTTT
15	NA	TRBV11-2	NA	TRBJ2-5	CASSFGTPIVGTQYF	TGTGCCAGCAGCTTTGGGACTCCTATTGTGGGGACCCAGTACTTC
14	NA	TRBV11-2	NA	TRBJ2-1	CASSLLRGHGEQFF	TGTGCCAGCAGCTTATTGCGGGGTCACGGTGAGCAGTTCTTC
13	NA	TRBV5-1	NA	TRBJ1-5	CASSEGEAQPQHF	TGCGCCAGCAGCGAAGGGGAAGCTCAGCCCCAGCATTTT
13	NA	TRBV27	once	TRBJ1-2	CATRRDRGHGYTF	TGTGCCACCAGGCGAGATAGGGGTCATGGCTACACCTTC
13	NA	TRBV11-2	NA	TRBJ2-2	CASSLVRGGELFF	TGTGCCAGCAGCTTAGTCCGGGGCGGGGAGCTGTTTTTT
14	TRBD1	TRBV5-1	NA	TRBJ2-1	CASSLGQGAGEQFF	TGCGCCAGCAGCTTGGGGCAGGGGGCTGGTGAGCAGTTCTTC
16	NA	TRBV7-2	NA	TRBJ1-5	CASSSTGRGIDQPQHF	TGTGCCAGCAGCTCGACCGGTAGGGGCATAGATCAGCCCCAGCATTTT
12	TRBD1	TRBV27	NA	TRBJ1-1	CASSEQGLVAFF	TGTGCCAGCAGTGAACAGGGGTTGGTGGCTTTCTTT
13	TRBD1	TRBV10-2	once	TRBJ1-4	CASTTGGNEKLFF	TGCGCCAGCACGACAGGGGGCAATGAAAAACTGTTTTTT
11	NA	TRBV6-2/TRBV6-3	NA	TRBJ1-2	CASSEHYGYTF	TGTGCCAGCAGTGAGCACTATGGCTACACCTTC
16	TRBD2	TRBV6-5	NA	TRBJ2-5	CASSSSGGRRQETQYF	TGTGCCAGCAGTTCGTCGGGGGGTCGGCGGCAAGAGACCCAGTACTTC
16	TRBD2	TRBV9	NA	TRBJ2-2	CASSVAGGLGTGELFF	TGTGCCAGCAGCGTAGCGGGGGGGTTAGGCACCGGGGAGCTGTTTTTT
13	NA	TRBV5-1	NA	TRBJ2-3	CASSFTGTDTQYF	TGCGCCAGCAGCTTCACAGGTACAGATACGCAGTATTTT
14	TRBD1	TRBV6-4	NA	TRBJ1-2	CASRGQGANDGYTF	TGTGCCAGCAGGGGACAGGGGGCTAATGATGGCTACACCTTC
12	NA	TRBV30	NA	TRBJ1-1	CARGQLNTEAFF	TGTGCCCGGGGACAACTTAACACTGAAGCTTTCTTT
15	TRBD2	TRBV28	NA	TRBJ2-2	CASSLGGVSTGELFF	TGTGCCAGCAGTCTCGGGGGGGTGTCAACCGGGGAGCTGTTTTTT
14	TRBD1	TRBV7-2	NA	TRBJ2-1	CASSLATGWVEQFF	TGTGCCAGCAGCTTAGCGACAGGGTGGGTCGAGCAGTTCTTC